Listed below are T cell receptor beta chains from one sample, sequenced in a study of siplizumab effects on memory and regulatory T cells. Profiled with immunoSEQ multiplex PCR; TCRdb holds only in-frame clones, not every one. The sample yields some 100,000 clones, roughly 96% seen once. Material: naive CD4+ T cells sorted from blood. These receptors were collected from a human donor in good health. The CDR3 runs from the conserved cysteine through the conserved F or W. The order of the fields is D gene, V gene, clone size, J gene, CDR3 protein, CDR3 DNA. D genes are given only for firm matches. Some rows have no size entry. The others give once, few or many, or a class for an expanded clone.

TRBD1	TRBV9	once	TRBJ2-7	CASSVGPQGAGEQYF	TGTGCCAGCAGCGTAGGTCCCCAGGGGGCGGGGGAGCAGTACTTC
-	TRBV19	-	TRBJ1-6	CASSMGWKNSPLHF	TGTGCCAGTAGTATGGGCTGGAAGAATTCACCCCTCCACTTT
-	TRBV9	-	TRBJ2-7	CASSAEGRSNYEQYF	TGTGCCAGCAGCGCAGAAGGACGATCTAACTACGAGCAGTACTTC
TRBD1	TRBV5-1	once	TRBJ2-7	CASSLLGQGPYEQYF	TGCGCCAGCAGCTTGCTGGGACAGGGGCCCTACGAGCAGTACTTC
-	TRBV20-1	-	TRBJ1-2	CSAPNRAGYTF	TGCAGTGCCCCAAACAGGGCCGGCTACACCTTC
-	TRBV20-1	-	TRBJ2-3	CSANVLDTQYF	TGCAGTGCTAATGTCCTGGATACGCAGTATTTT
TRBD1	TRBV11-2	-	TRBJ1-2	CASSLGQGNYGYTF	TGTGCCAGCAGCTTGGGACAGGGTAACTATGGCTACACCTTC
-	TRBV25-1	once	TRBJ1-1	CASRGVWGKGNTEAFF	TGTGCCAGCAGGGGAGTTTGGGGGAAAGGTAACACTGAAGCTTTCTTT
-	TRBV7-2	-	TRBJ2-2	CATLPAGELFF	TGTGCCACCCTCCCCGCCGGGGAGCTGTTTTTT
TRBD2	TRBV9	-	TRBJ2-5	CASSPIPLAGGLETQYF	TGTGCCAGCAGCCCGATACCGCTAGCGGGGGGGCTGGAGACCCAGTACTTC
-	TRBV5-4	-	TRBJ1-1	CASSRTDLNTEAFF	TGTGCCAGCAGTAGGACGGATTTGAACACTGAAGCTTTCTTT
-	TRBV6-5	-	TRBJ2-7	CASSHRDGEQYF	TGTGCCAGCAGTCACCGGGACGGCGAGCAGTACTTC
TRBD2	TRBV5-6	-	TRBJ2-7	CASRGTSGGLSYEQYF	TGTGCCAGCAGGGGGACTAGCGGGGGCCTCTCCTACGAGCAGTACTTC
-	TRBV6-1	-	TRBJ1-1	CASRKAYRFDTEAFF	TGCGCCAGCAGGAAGGCCTACAGGTTCGACACTGAAGCTTTCTTT
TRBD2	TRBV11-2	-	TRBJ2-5	CASSPRLAVSTGETQYF	TGTGCCAGCAGCCCACGACTAGCGGTCTCGACGGGGGAGACCCAGTACTTC
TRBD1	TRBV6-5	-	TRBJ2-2	CASSRTGVNSGELFF	TGTGCCAGCAGTAGGACAGGGGTTAATTCCGGGGAGCTGTTTTTT
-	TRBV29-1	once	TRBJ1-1	CSVGKNTEAFF	TGCAGCGTCGGCAAAAACACTGAAGCTTTCTTT
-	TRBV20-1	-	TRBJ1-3	CSARILNTIYF	TGCAGTGCTAGGATTTTAAACACCATATATTTT
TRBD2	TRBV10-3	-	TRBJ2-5	CAINNLAGGPQETQYF	TGTGCCATCAATAATTTAGCGGGGGGCCCACAAGAGACCCAGTACTTC
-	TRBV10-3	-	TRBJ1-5	CAISDSGFQPQHF	TGTGCCATCAGTGATTCGGGGTTTCAGCCCCAGCATTTT
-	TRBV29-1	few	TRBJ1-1	CSELGGRWNTEAFF	TGCAGCGAACTAGGGGGACGATGGAACACTGAAGCTTTCTTT
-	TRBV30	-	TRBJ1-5	CAWSNRNQPQHF	TGTGCCTGGAGTAACAGGAACCAGCCCCAGCATTTT
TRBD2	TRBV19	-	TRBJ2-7	CASSPRPGTSGGTYEQYF	TGTGCCAGTAGTCCCCGACCCGGGACTAGCGGGGGAACCTACGAGCAGTACTTC
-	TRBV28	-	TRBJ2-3	CASRITDTQYF	TGTGCCAGCAGGATCACAGATACGCAGTATTTT
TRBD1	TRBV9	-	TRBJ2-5	CASSVGQGLQETQYF	TGTGCCAGCAGCGTAGGACAGGGCCTTCAAGAGACCCAGTACTTC
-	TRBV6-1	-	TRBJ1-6	CARRSPLHF	TGTGCCAGACGTTCACCCCTCCACTTT
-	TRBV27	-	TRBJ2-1	CASSLDRVSYNEQFF	TGTGCCAGCAGTCTTGACAGAGTCTCCTACAATGAGCAGTTCTTC
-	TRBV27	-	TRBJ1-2	CASSQGPLSGYTF	TGTGCCAGCAGCCAGGGGCCCCTTAGCGGCTACACCTTC
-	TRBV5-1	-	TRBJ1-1	CASSLEGRNTEAFF	TGCGCCAGCAGCTTGGAGGGGAGGAACACTGAAGCTTTCTTT
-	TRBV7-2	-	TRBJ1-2	CASSFPPGQTIYGYTF	TGTGCCAGCAGCTTTCCTCCCGGACAGACAATCTATGGCTACACCTTC
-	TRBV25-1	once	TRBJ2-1	CASSRPPRDEQFF	TGTGCCAGCAGTCGACCCCCTCGGGATGAGCAGTTCTTC
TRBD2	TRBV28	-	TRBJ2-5	CASRLSGLAEQETQYF	TGTGCCAGCAGACTCTCGGGACTAGCGGAACAAGAGACCCAGTACTTC
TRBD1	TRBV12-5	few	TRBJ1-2	CASGSGQGYYGYTF	TGTGCTAGTGGTTCGGGACAGGGGTACTATGGCTACACCTTC
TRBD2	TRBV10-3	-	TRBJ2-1	CATRGSGGYSSYNEQFF	TGTGCCACGAGGGGTAGCGGGGGGTATAGCTCCTACAATGAGCAGTTCTTC
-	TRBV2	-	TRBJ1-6	CASSSISSYNSPLHF	TGTGCCAGCAGCTCTATTAGCTCCTATAATTCACCCCTCCACTTT
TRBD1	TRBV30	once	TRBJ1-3	CAWRTGGPGNTIYF	TGTGCCTGGCGAACAGGGGGCCCTGGAAACACCATATATTTT
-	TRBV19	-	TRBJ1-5	CASSAGGNQPQHF	TGTGCCAGTAGCGCAGGGGGCAATCAGCCCCAGCATTTT
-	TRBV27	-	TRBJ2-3	CASSLWTVGGTDTQYF	TGTGCCAGCAGTTTATGGACGGTGGGGGGCACAGATACGCAGTATTTT
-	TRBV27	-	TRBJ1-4	CASSLAAISEKLFF	TGTGCCAGCAGTTTAGCTGCAATTAGCGAAAAACTGTTTTTT
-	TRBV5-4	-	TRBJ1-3	CASSLDGGPGNTIYF	TGTGCCAGCAGCTTGGACGGGGGGCCTGGAAACACCATATATTTT
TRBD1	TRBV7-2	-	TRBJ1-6	CASSPRRITGVNSPLHF	TGTGCCAGCAGCCCCAGAAGGATAACAGGGGTTAATTCACCCCTCCACTTT
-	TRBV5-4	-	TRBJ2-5	CASSPVQGLLETQYF	TGTGCCAGCAGCCCGGTACAGGGTTTACTGGAGACCCAGTACTTC
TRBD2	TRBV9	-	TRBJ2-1	CASSVEGLASSYNEQFF	TGTGCCAGCAGCGTAGAGGGACTAGCGAGCTCCTACAATGAGCAGTTCTTC
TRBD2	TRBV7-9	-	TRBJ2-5	CASTWSGGYQETQYF	TGTGCCAGCACTTGGAGCGGGGGTTACCAAGAGACCCAGTACTTC
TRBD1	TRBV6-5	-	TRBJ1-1	CASTWTGGVSEAFF	TGTGCCAGCACTTGGACAGGGGGCGTCTCTGAAGCTTTCTTT
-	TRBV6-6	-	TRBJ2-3	CASSYLQASDTQYF	TGTGCCAGCAGTTATTTGCAGGCGTCAGATACGCAGTATTTT
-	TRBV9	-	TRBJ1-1	CASSVTDEHEAFF	TGTGCCAGCAGCGTAACTGACGAGCATGAAGCTTTCTTT
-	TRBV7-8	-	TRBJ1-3	CASSGHRSTIYF	TGTGCCAGCAGCGGCCACAGGAGCACCATATATTTT
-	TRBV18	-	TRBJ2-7	CASSPRGHEQYF	TGTGCCAGCTCACCACGAGGTCACGAGCAGTACTTC
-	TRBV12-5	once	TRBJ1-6	CASSLSSYNSPLHF	TGTGCTAGCTCTCTTAGCTCCTATAATTCACCCCTCCACTTT
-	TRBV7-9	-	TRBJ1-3	CASSGQISGNTIYF	TGTGCCAGCAGCGGACAGATCTCTGGAAACACCATATATTTT